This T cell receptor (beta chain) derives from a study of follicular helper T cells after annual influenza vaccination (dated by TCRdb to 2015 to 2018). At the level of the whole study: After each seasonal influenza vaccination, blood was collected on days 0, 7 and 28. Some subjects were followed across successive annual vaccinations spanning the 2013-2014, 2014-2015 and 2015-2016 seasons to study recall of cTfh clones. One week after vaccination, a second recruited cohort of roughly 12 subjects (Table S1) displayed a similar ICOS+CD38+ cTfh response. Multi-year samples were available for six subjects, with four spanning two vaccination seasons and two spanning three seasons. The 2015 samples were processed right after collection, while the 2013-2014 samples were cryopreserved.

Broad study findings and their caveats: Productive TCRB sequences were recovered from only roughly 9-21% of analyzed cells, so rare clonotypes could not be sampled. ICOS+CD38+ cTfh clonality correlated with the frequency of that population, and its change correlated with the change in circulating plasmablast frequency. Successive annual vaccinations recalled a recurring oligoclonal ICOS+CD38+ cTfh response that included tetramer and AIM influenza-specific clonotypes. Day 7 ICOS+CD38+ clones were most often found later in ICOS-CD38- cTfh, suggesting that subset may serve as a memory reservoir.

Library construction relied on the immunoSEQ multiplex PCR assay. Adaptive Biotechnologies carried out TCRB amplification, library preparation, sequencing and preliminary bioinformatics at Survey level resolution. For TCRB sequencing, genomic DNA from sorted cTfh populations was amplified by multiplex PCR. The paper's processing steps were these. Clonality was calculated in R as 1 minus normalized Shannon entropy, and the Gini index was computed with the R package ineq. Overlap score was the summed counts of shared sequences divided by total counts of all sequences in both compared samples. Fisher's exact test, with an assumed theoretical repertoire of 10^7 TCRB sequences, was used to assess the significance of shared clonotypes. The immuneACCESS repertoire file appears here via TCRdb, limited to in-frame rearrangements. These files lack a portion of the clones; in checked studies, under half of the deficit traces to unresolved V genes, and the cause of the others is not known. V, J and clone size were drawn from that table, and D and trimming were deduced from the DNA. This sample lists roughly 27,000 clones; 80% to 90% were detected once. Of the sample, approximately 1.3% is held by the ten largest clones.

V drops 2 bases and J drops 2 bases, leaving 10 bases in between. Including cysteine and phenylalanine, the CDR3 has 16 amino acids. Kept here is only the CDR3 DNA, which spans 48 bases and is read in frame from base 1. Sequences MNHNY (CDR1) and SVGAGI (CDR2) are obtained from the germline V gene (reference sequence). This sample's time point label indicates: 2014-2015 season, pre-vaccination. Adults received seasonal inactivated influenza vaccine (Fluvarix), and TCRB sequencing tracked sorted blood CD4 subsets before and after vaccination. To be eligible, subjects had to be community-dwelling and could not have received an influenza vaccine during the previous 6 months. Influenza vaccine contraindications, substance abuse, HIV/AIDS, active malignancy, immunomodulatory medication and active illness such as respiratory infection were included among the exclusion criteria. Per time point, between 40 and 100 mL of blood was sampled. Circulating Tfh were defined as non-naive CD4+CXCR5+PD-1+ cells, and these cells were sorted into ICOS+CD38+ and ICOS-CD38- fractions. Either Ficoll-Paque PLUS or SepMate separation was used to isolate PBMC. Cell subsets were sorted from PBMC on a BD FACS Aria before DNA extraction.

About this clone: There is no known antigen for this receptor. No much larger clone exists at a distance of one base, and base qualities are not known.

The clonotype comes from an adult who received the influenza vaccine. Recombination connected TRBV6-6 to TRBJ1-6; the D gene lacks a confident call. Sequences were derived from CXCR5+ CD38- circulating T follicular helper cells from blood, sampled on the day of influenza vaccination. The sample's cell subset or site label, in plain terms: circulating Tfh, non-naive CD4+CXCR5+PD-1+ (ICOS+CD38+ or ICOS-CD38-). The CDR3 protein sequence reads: CASSYAGGPYNSPLHF. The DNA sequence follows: TGTGCCAGCAGTTACGCAGGAGGGCCCTATAATTCACCCCTCCACTTT.